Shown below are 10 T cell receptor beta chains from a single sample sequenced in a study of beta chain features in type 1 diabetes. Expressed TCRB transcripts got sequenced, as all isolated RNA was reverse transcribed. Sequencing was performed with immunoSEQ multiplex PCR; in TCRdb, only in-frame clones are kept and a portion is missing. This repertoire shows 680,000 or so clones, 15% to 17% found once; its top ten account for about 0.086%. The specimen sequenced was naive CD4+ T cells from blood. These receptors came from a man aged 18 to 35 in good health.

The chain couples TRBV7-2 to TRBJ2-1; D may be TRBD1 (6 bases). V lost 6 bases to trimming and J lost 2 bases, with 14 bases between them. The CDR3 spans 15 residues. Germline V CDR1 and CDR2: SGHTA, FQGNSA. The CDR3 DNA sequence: TGTGCCAGCAGTTCAACCCGGACAGCCTACAATGAGCAGTTCTTC. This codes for CASSSTRTAYNEQFF.

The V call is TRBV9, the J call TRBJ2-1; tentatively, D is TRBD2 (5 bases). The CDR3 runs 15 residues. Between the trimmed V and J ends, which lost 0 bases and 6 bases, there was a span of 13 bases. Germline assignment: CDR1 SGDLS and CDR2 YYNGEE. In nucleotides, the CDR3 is TGTGCCAGCAGCGTAGGTCCGCCGGGGTTCAATGAGCAGTTCTTC. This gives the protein CASSVGPPGFNEQFF.

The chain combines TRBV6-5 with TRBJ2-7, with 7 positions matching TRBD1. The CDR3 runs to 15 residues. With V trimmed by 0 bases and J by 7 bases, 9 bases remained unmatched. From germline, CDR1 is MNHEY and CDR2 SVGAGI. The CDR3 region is CASSYSRQGAGEQYF. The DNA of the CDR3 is TGTGCCAGCAGTTACTCCAGACAGGGAGCTGGAGAGCAGTACTTC.

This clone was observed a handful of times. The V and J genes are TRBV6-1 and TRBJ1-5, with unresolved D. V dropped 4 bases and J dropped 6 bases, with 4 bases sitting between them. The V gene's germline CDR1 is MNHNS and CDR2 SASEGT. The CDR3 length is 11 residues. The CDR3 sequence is CASSAGQPQHF. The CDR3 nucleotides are TGTGCCAGCAGTGCAGGTCAGCCCCAGCATTTT.

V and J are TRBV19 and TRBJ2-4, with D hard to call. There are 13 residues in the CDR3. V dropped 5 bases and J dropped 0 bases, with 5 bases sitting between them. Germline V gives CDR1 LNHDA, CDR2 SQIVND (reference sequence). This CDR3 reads CASSLLAKNIQYF. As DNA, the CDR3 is TGTGCCAGTAGTTTACTAGCCAAAAACATTCAGTACTTC.

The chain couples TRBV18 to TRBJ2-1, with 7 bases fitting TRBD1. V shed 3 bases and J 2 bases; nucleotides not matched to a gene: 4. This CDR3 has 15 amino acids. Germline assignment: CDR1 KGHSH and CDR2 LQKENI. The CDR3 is CASSPPGQTYNEQFF. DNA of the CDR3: TGTGCCAGCTCACCCCCGGGACAGACCTACAATGAGCAGTTCTTC. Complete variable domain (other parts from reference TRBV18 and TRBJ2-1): NAGVMQNPRHLVRRRGQEARLRCSPMKGHSHVYWYRQLPEEGLKFMVYLQKENIIDESGMPKERFSAEFPKEGPSILRIQQVVRGDSAAYFCASSPPGQTYNEQFFGPGTRLTVL.

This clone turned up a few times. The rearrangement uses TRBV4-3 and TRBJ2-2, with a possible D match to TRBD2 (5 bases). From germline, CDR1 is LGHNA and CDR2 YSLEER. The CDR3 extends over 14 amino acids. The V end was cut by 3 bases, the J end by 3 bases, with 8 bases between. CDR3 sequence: CASSHRGYTGELFF. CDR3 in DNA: TGCGCCAGCAGCCATCGAGGGTACACCGGGGAGCTGTTTTTT.

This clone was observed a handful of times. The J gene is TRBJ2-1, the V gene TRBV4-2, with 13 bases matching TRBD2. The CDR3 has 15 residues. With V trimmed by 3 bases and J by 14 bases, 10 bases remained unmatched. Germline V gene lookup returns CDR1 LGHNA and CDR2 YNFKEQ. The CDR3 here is CASSHGLAGALGEFF. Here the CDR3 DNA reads TGTGCCAGCAGCCACGGACTAGCGGGGGCCCTGGGGGAGTTCTTC.

CDR3 sequence reads: CASSGLRTSGYEQFF. In DNA form, the CDR3 reads TGTGCCAGCAGCGGACTAAGGACTAGCGGTTATGAGCAGTTCTTC. The chain uses TRBV7-9 and TRBJ2-1; 10 nucleotides line up with TRBD2. The CDR3 is 15 residues long. Germline trimming cut 5 bases from V and 8 bases from J; bases unmatched to any gene: 9. CDR1 is SEHNR and CDR2 is FQNEAQ in the germline V gene (reference sequence).

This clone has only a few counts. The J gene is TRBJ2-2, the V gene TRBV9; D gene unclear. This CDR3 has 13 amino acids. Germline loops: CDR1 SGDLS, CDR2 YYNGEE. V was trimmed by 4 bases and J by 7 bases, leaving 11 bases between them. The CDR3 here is CASSRLQLGELFF. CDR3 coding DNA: TGTGCCAGCAGCCGCCTCCAGCTCGGGGAGCTGTTTTTT.